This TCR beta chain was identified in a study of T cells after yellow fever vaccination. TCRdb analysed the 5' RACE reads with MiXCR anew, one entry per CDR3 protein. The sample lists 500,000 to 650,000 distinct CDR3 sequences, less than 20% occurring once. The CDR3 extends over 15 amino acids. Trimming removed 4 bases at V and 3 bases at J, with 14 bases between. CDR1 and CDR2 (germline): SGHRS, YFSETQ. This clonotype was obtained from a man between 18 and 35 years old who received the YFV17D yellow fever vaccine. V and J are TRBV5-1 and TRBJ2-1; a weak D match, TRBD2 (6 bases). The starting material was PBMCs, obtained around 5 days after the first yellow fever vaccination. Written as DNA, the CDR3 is TGCGCCAGCAGCCCAGGGACTCGGCTCTACAATGAGCAGTTCTTC. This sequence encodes CASSPGTRLYNEQFF.